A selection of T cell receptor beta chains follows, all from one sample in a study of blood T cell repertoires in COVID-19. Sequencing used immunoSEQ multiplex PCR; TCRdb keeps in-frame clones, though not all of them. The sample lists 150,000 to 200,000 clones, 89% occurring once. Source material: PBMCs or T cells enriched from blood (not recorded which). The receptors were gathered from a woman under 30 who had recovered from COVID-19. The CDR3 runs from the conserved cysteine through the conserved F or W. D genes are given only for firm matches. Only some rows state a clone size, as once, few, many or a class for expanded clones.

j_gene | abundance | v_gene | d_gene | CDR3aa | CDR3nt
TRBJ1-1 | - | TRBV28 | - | CASTQGNTEAFF | TGTGCCAGCACCCAGGGGAACACTGAAGCTTTCTTT
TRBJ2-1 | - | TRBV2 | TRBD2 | CASSEASGTSNRGAYNEQFF | TGTGCCAGCAGTGAAGCGAGTGGGACTAGCAATAGGGGAGCGTACAATGAGCAGTTCTTC
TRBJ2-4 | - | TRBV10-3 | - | CAISELRGLAKNIQYF | TGTGCCATCAGTGAGTTGAGGGGACTAGCCAAAAACATTCAGTACTTC
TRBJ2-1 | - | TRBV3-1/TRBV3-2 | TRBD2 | CASSQVWKGGGLAGYNEQFF | TGTGCCAGCAGCCAAGTTTGGAAAGGGGGAGGACTAGCGGGGTACAATGAGCAGTTCTTC
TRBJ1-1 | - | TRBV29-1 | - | CSVEREPNTEAFF | TGCAGCGTTGAGAGGGAGCCGAACACTGAAGCTTTCTTT
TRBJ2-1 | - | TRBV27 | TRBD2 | CASRSYWLADGNEQFF | TGTGCCAGCAGAAGCTACTGGCTAGCGGACGGCAATGAGCAGTTCTTC
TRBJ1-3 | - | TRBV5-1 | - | CASSSRTGSGNTIYF | TGCGCCAGCAGCTCAAGGACGGGGTCTGGAAACACCATATATTTT
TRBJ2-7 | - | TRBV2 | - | CASRAGRSYEQYF | TGTGCCAGCAGGGCAGGGAGGTCATACGAGCAGTACTTC
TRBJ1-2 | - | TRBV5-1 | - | CASSLRGDRREPKGYTF | TGCGCCAGCAGCCTACGAGGTGATAGACGAGAACCCAAGGGCTACACCTTC
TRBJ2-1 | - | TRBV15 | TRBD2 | CATSRDRWSTGQGTSGSSYNEQFF | TGTGCCACCAGCAGAGATAGGTGGTCGACAGGGCAGGGGACTAGCGGGAGCTCCTACAATGAGCAGTTCTTC
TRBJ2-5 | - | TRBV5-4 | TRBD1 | CASTRTGSKETQYF | TGTGCCAGCACCCGGACAGGGTCTAAAGAGACCCAGTACTTC
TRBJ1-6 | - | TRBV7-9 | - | CASSLERDSPLHF | TGTGCCAGCAGCTTAGAGAGGGATTCACCCCTCCACTTT
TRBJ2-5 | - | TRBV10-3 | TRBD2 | CASRSREGQETQYF | TGTGCCTCCCGAAGTCGGGAGGGCCAAGAGACCCAGTACTTC
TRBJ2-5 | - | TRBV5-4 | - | CASSDRAAGETQYF | TGTGCCAGCAGCGACCGGGCGGCGGGGGAGACCCAGTACTTC
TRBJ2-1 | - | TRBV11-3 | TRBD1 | CASSHVSGTGVSNEQFF | TGTGCCAGCAGCCATGTTAGCGGGACAGGGGTTAGCAATGAGCAGTTCTTC
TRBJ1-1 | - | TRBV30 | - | CAWSPWAPNTEAFF | TGTGCCTGGAGTCCCTGGGCCCCGAACACTGAAGCTTTCTTT
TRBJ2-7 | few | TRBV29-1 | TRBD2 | CSVEELAGVEQYF | TGCAGCGTTGAAGAGCTAGCGGGAGTCGAGCAGTACTTC
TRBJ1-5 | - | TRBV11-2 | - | CASSPSGGAGAQHF | TGTGCCAGCAGCCCAAGTGGGGGGGCTGGGGCCCAGCATTTT
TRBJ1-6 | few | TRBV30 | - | CAWEAGGNSPLHF | TGTGCCTGGGAGGCTGGGGGGAATTCACCCCTCCACTTT
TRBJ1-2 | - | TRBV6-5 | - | CASSYTVQALGNGYTF | TGTGCCAGCAGTTACACAGTCCAAGCTCTCGGAAATGGCTACACCTTC
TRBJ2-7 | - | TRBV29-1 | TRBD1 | CSVGGYRGYSYEQYF | TGCAGCGTTGGAGGTTACAGGGGATACTCCTACGAGCAGTACTTC
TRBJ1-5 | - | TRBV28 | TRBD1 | CASRPGQVNQPQHF | TGTGCCAGCAGGCCGGGACAGGTCAATCAGCCCCAGCATTTT
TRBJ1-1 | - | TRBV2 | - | CASSEGRGRDTEAFF | TGTGCCAGCAGTGAAGGGAGGGGGAGGGACACTGAAGCTTTCTTT
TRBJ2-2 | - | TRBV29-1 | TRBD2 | CSAGTSGSWSTGELFF | TGCAGCGCTGGGACTAGCGGGAGCTGGAGCACCGGGGAGCTGTTTTTT
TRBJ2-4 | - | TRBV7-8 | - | CASSYDIQYF | TGTGCCAGCAGTTATGACATTCAGTACTTC